One and the same sample provided the 19 T cell receptor beta chains below, sequenced in a study of blood T cell repertoires in COVID-19. Only in-frame clones appear in the TCRdb table, and some are missing; sequencing was by immunoSEQ multiplex PCR. Here the sample spans about 69,000 clones, roughly 86% being singletons. The specimen sequenced was peripheral blood. These receptor sequences come from a man aged 35 to 55 with COVID-19, enrolled during active disease.

The genes are TRBV30 and TRBJ2-7; the D gene is possibly TRBD1 (6 bases). V lost 5 bases and J lost 3, with 8 bases in between. CDR3 length equals 11 residues. The germline CDR1 and CDR2 sequences are GTSNPN and SVGIG (reference sequence). CDR3 in DNA: TGTGCCTGGGACAGGAACTACGAGCAGTACTTC. Its protein is CAWDRNYEQYF.

This clone has more than one count but fewer than ten. The chain employs TRBV15 and TRBJ1-6; D remains unclear. This CDR3 spans 12 amino acids. Trimming took off 8 bases at V and 7 bases at J, with 9 bases between the two ends. Germline V gene sequence: CDR1 LNHNV, CDR2 YYDKDF (reference sequence). The CDR3 DNA follows: TGTGCCACCTCGGGGATGAATTCACCCCTCCACTTT. Translated: CATSGMNSPLHF.

This clone occurred once. The genes are TRBV27 and TRBJ1-4, with 8 bases lining up with TRBD1. CDR1 MNHEY and CDR2 SMNVEV come from the germline V gene (reference sequence). V was clipped by 3 bases and J by 7 bases; unmatched bases: 7. The CDR3 totals 15 residues. CDR3 in amino acids: CASSFGTGLAEKLFF. CDR3 DNA sequence: TGTGCCAGCAGTTTTGGGACAGGACTGGCTGAAAAACTGTTTTTT.

In DNA form, the CDR3 reads TGTGCCAGCACTTTTAGCGGGGACACAGATACGCAGTATTTT. It encodes CASTFSGDTDTQYF. The rearrangement joins TRBV2 to TRBJ2-3; TRBD2 matches 8 bases. The trim removed 7 bases at V and 2 bases at J, leaving 5 bases unmatched. The CDR3 sequence is 14 residues long. Germline CDR1 reads SNHLY; CDR2 reads FYNNEI.

The chain combines TRBV5-1 with TRBJ2-7; the match to TRBD1 covers 8 bases. The CDR3 contains 12 residues. V trimming: 4 bases; J trimming: 6 bases; junction bases outside the gene matches: 3. The germline gives CDR1 SGHRS, CDR2 YFSETQ. The CDR3 bases are TGCGCCAGCAGCGGGACAGGTCTCGAGCAGTACTTC. It codes for CASSGTGLEQYF.

J is TRBJ2-2 and V is TRBV7-9; 8 nucleotides match TRBD1. Germline CDR1 and CDR2: SEHNR and FQNEAQ (reference sequence). After removal of 5 bases from V and 5 bases from J, the junction contained 4 bases not matched to a gene. CDR3 length: 14 residues. This chain's CDR3 is CASSRTGRTGELFF. CDR3 nucleotide sequence: TGTGCCAGCAGCCGGACAGGGAGAACCGGGGAGCTGTTTTTT.

This clone has only one observation. The CDR3 coding sequence is TGCAGCGTTTGGACAGGGGGAGGCTACACCTTC. Translated, it gives CSVWTGGGYTF. The J gene is TRBJ1-2, the V gene TRBV29-1; 10 nucleotides line up with TRBD1. From germline, CDR1 is SQVTM and CDR2 ANQGSEA. With 5 bases clipped from V and 8 bases from J, the junction kept 2 bases outside the gene matches. CDR3 size: 11 residues.

The chain couples TRBV9 to TRBJ1-1, with TRBD1 matching over 7 bases. Germline assignment: CDR1 SGDLS and CDR2 YYNGEE. The ends lost 0 bases at V and 2 bases at J; junction bases unmatched: 1. The CDR3 runs to 14 residues. The CDR3 spells CASSVGQGNTEAFF. CDR3 nucleotide sequence: TGTGCCAGCAGCGTAGGACAGGGCAACACTGAAGCTTTCTTT.

The chain links TRBV5-1 to TRBJ1-1, with D tentatively TRBD1 (5 bases). V was pared by 0 bases and J by 0 bases, with 9 bases between. This CDR3 is 15 amino acids long. CDR1 is SGHRS, CDR2 YFSETQ, per germline. CDR3 in amino acids: CASSLDRTMNTEAFF. CDR3 sequence (DNA): TGCGCCAGCAGCTTGGACAGGACCATGAACACTGAAGCTTTCTTT.

V and J are TRBV5-1 and TRBJ2-7; TRBD1 might be the D (6 bases). V lost 5 bases and J lost 0, with 12 bases in between. The CDR3 length is 14 residues. The germline CDR1 and CDR2 sequences are SGHRS and YFSETQ. The CDR3 nucleotides are TGCGCCAGCAGTCCAACAGGGTACTCCTACGAGCAGTACTTC. Protein: CASSPTGYSYEQYF.

The V call is TRBV19, the J call TRBJ2-2, with TRBD1 matching over 9 bases. The junction had 6 bases not matched to a gene; V was cut back by 5 bases and J by 5 bases. The CDR3 totals 15 residues. The V gene's germline CDR1 is LNHDA and CDR2 SQIVND (reference sequence). This CDR3 reads CASSPTGGQTGELFF. The CDR3 region has the DNA TGTGCCAGTAGTCCTACAGGGGGCCAGACCGGGGAGCTGTTTTTT.

The V gene is TRBV4-1, the J gene TRBJ1-6; D may be TRBD1 (6 bases). The CDR3 consists of 16 residues. From germline, CDR1 is MGHRA and CDR2 YSYEKL. V lost 5 bases, J lost 5 bases, and 16 bases lay in between. In nucleotides, the CDR3 is TGCGCCAGCAGCTCCCTTGGGGGCAGGAATAATTCACCCCTCCACTTT. Protein product: CASSSLGGRNNSPLHF.

V usage is TRBV7-3 and J usage is TRBJ2-1, with TRBD2 identical over 8 bases. CDR1 and CDR2 (germline): SGHTA, FQGTGA. There are 15 residues in the CDR3. The junction had 9 bases not matched to a gene; V was cut back by 5 bases and J by 6 bases. The CDR3 spells CASSLTGGYGNEQFF. CDR3 bases: TGTGCCAGCAGCCTCACGGGGGGGTATGGCAATGAGCAGTTCTTC.

V and J are TRBV30 and TRBJ1-4; D gene uncertain. The CDR3 has 12 amino acids. V gave up 7 bases and J gave up 8 bases, with 14 bases separating them. CDR1 and CDR2 (germline): GTSNPN, SVGIG (reference sequence). The CDR3 bases are TGTGCCTCCGAGGGCGGGTCCGAAAAACTGTTTTTT. It yields the protein CASEGGSEKLFF.

CDR3 coding DNA: TGCGCCAGCAGCTTGGAACGGTTCGGTGGTGGCTACACCTTC. It yields the protein CASSLERFGGGYTF. The rearrangement joins TRBV5-1 to TRBJ1-2; D call uncertain. CDR1 and CDR2 (germline): SGHRS, YFSETQ. This CDR3 has 14 amino acids. The ends were cut back, 0 bases at V and 7 bases at J, with 13 bases in the middle.

The V and J genes are TRBV28 and TRBJ1-5; D uncertain. This CDR3 contains 14 residues. Trimming removed 6 bases from V and 0 bases from J, with 9 bases in between. The germline CDR1 and CDR2 sequences are MDHEN and SYDVKM. DNA of the CDR3: TGTGCCAGCAGCCTTGACAATAGCAATCAGCCCCAGCATTTT. Its protein is CASSLDNSNQPQHF.

This clone came up once. The gene calls are TRBV30 and TRBJ1-4; tentative D call: TRBD1 (5 bases). The CDR3 runs to 15 residues. Germline V CDR1 and CDR2: GTSNPN, SVGIG (reference sequence). Trimming stripped 2 bases from V and 4 bases from J, with 14 bases between. As DNA, the CDR3 is TGTGCCTGGAGTCACAGTGGAGGGGATAATGAAAAACTGTTTTTT. Amino acids: CAWSHSGGDNEKLFF. The full variable domain, rest sourced from reference TRBV30 and TRBJ1-4, is SQTIHQWPATLVQPVGSPLSLECTVEGTSNPNLYWYRQAAGRGLQLLFYSVGIGQISSEVPQNLSASRPQDRQFILSSKKLLLSDSGFYLCAWSHSGGDNEKLFFGSGTQLSVL.

The chain has TRBV6-6 and TRBJ2-1, with D possibly TRBD1 on 5 matching bases. CDR1 and CDR2 (germline): MNHNY, SVGAGI (reference sequence). V lost 0 bases, J lost 7 bases, and 7 bases lay in between. This CDR3 has 13 amino acids. CDR3 nucleotide sequence: TGTGCCAGCAGTTACTCAGGGGCAAATGAGCAGTTCTTC. It encodes CASSYSGANEQFF.

In this sample, this clone turned up a few times. J is TRBJ1-4 and V is TRBV5-1; TRBD1 agrees at 10 bases. This CDR3 comprises 14 residues. Germline V gene lookup returns CDR1 SGHRS and CDR2 YFSETQ. Unmatched junction bases numbered 4, after V lost 4 bases and J lost 7 bases. The chain's CDR3 is CASSKGQGGEKLFF. In nucleotides, the CDR3 is TGCGCCAGCAGCAAAGGACAGGGGGGTGAAAAACTGTTTTTT.